This TCR beta chain emerged from a study of T cell repertoires in cytomegalovirus infection. Study-wide results and limits: In two of eight donors, the top clonotype was HLA-C-restricted CMV-specific.

This clonotype was picked up one time. Antigen specificity is unknown. The CDR3 ends on some other residue instead of the conserved phenylalanine or tryptophan, so this is likely a read error. MiXCR, run by TCRdb on the reads, gives a single entry per CDR3 protein. The sample lists about 740,000 distinct CDR3 sequences; less than 40% were seen once. The receptor was derived from a human donor in good health (CMV status not recorded). Some clones in this sample may be carry-over from other donors' samples. The sample consisted of PBMCs.

CDR3 nucleotide sequence: TGTGCCAGCAGCCTCTCAGGTGGCTACACCTTA. Amino acid sequence: CASSLSGGYTL. The chain recombines TRBV7-6 with TRBJ1-2; D is undetermined. CDR1 and CDR2 from the germline V gene are SGHVS and FNYEAQ. This CDR3 has 11 amino acids. Trimming removed 5 bases from V and 7 bases from J, with 8 bases in between.